Following are 10 T cell receptor beta chains from one sample sequenced in a study of blood T cell repertoires in COVID-19. Data came from immunoSEQ multiplex PCR; TCRdb stores just in-frame clones and leaves some out. This sample has roughly 100,000 clones, with around 87% found just once. Sequenced input: peripheral blood. The receptors stem from a man in his fifties or sixties with active or convalescent COVID-19.

The chain links TRBV6-4 to TRBJ1-2; 11 bases agree with TRBD1. With V trimmed by 6 bases and J by 4 bases, 4 bases remained unmatched. This CDR3 region has 14 residues. CDR1 and CDR2 from the germline V gene are MRHNA and SNTAGT. In DNA, the CDR3 is TGTGCCAGCAGCGCCGGACAGGGGGCCTATGGCTACACCTTC. As protein: CASSAGQGAYGYTF.

This chain connects TRBV29-1 to TRBJ2-7, with 7 nucleotides matching TRBD1. The CDR3 runs 13 residues. The V and J ends lost 5 bases and 0 bases, in that order; junction bases with no gene match: 4. CDR1 is SQVTM and CDR2 is ANQGSEA in the germline V gene. This chain's CDR3 is CSVWGQSSYEQYF. CDR3 nucleotide sequence: TGCAGCGTTTGGGGACAGAGCTCCTACGAGCAGTACTTC.

The rearrangement uses TRBV7-9 and TRBJ1-5; tentative D call: TRBD1 (6 bases). V was clipped by 4 bases and J by 7 bases, with 14 bases between them. The CDR3 contains 14 residues. Germline CDR1 and CDR2: SEHNR and FQNEAQ (reference sequence). The CDR3 here is CASSSDSTGQPQHF. Written as DNA, the CDR3 is TGTGCCAGCAGCTCGGACAGTACAGGGCAGCCCCAGCATTTT. The full variable domain, its missing parts supplied by reference TRBV7-9 and TRBJ1-5, is DTGVSQNPRHKITKRGQNVTFRCDPISEHNRLYWYRQTLGQGPEFLTYFQNEAQLEKSRLLSDRFSAERPKGSFSTLEIQRTEQGDSAMYLCASSSDSTGQPQHFGDGTRLSIL.

Only one count was recorded for this clone. CDR3 in amino acids: CASTQRGNSNQPQHF. The CDR3 nucleotides read TGTGCCAGCACCCAAAGGGGAAATAGCAATCAGCCCCAGCATTTT. The V gene is TRBV27, the J gene TRBJ1-5, with D possibly TRBD1 on 5 matching bases. Between the trimmed V and J ends, which lost 7 bases and 0 bases, there was a span of 13 bases. This CDR3 has 15 residues. In germline, CDR1 is MNHEY, CDR2 SMNVEV (reference sequence).

V usage is TRBV27 and J usage is TRBJ2-3; 10 nucleotides agree with TRBD2. The CDR3 runs 15 residues. The germline V gene encodes CDR1 MNHEY and CDR2 SMNVEV (reference sequence). V lost 8 bases, J lost 5 bases, and 10 bases stayed unmatched. CDR3: CASLALAGEGDTQYF. As DNA, the CDR3 is TGTGCCAGCCTAGCCCTAGCGGGGGAAGGAGATACGCAGTATTTT.

The chain employs TRBV27 and TRBJ1-2, with 8 bases fitting TRBD1. V gave up 3 bases and J gave up 8 bases; unmatched junction bases: 8. The CDR3 runs to 14 residues. The germline V gene encodes CDR1 MNHEY and CDR2 SMNVEV (reference sequence). The CDR3: CASSFRAGGRGYTF. In DNA form, the CDR3 reads TGTGCCAGCAGTTTCCGCGCAGGGGGCAGGGGCTACACCTTC.

DNA of the CDR3: TGTGCCAGCAGTGGACAGGGCTATGGCTACACCTTC. Its protein product is CASSGQGYGYTF. This chain connects TRBV28 to TRBJ1-2; 8 bases are shared with TRBD1. The CDR3 is made up of 12 amino acids. Germline CDR1 MDHEN, CDR2 SYDVKM. The trim removed 5 bases at V and 4 bases at J, leaving 0 bases unmatched.

The J gene is TRBJ2-7, the V gene TRBV28; 9 bases are a match to TRBD1. The junction had 9 bases not matched to a gene; V was cut back by 6 bases and J by 3 bases. This CDR3 contains 15 residues. CDR1 is MDHEN and CDR2 is SYDVKM in the germline V gene. This CDR3 reads CASRLAGQGNYEQYF. In DNA, the CDR3 is TGTGCCAGCAGACTGGCCGGACAGGGGAACTACGAGCAGTACTTC.

This chain connects TRBV15 to TRBJ2-5; possibly TRBD1 for D (5 bases). V lost 2 bases, J lost 5 bases, and 12 bases lay in between. The CDR3 extends over 14 amino acids. Germline-derived CDR1 and CDR2 are LNHNV and YYDKDF (reference sequence). This chain's CDR3 is CATSRQGLGETQYF. The CDR3 coding sequence is TGTGCCACCAGCAGACAGGGCCTGGGGGAGACCCAGTACTTC.

The J gene is TRBJ2-2, the V gene TRBV5-5; possible D gene TRBD1, 6 bases. Germline-derived CDR1 and CDR2 are SGHKS and YYEKEE (reference sequence). V lost 4 bases and J 6 bases, leaving 13 bases between the germline ends. The CDR3 loop spans 14 amino acids. The CDR3 region has the DNA TGTGCCAGCAGCCTAGGCAGGGGCTCCGGGGAGCTGTTTTTT. It encodes CASSLGRGSGELFF.